The T cell receptor (beta chain) described here comes from a study of T-cell reconstitution after alpha-beta-depleted transplantation in children. TCRbeta library preparation incorporated unique molecular identifiers. MiXCR, run by TCRdb on the PCR reads, gives a single entry per CDR3 protein. This table holds 380,000 or so distinct CDR3 sequences, 13% found once. The source was PBMCs, collected from the stem cell graft. This TCR was sampled from a human donor who donated a stem cell graft to a child with Fanconi anemia.

The CDR3 protein is CASSPGPSSSYNEQFF. For the CDR3, the DNA is TGTGCCAGCAGCCCTGGGCCGTCTAGCTCCTACAATGAGCAGTTCTTC. The gene calls are TRBV11-2 and TRBJ2-1; no clear D. CDR3 length equals 16 residues. Per the germline V gene, CDR1 is SGHAT and CDR2 is FQNNGV. The germline V and J ends were trimmed by 5 bases and 0 bases, with 14 bases remaining between them. Supplemented by reference TRBV11-2 and TRBJ2-1, the full variable domain reads EAGVAQSPRYKIIEKRQSVAFWCNPISGHATLYWYQQILGQGPKLLIQFQNNGVVDDSQLPKDRFSAERLKGVDSTLKIQPAKLEDSAVYLCASSPGPSSSYNEQFFGPGTRLTVL.